The clone carrying this TCR beta chain has just a few counts. The entry originates in a study of blood T cells in healthy people across ages. A second PCR of 7 to 11 cycles used a sample-barcoded 5' primer and a J-beta primer mix. From the 5' RACE reads, TCRdb called clonotypes with MiXCR, one entry per CDR3 protein. The sample records more than 1,000,000 distinct CDR3 sequences, approximately 26% being singletons. This CDR3 comprises 18 residues. Trimming cost V 6 bases and J 4 bases; bases outside gene matches: 23. Germline-derived CDR1 and CDR2 are DFQATT and SNEGSKA (reference sequence). These data were also filed under a second study, of T cells of mothers and their children.

The TCR comes from a girl aged 2 to 10 in good health. The rearrangement joins TRBV20-1 to TRBJ1-1; 7 bases align to TRBD1. Sample: blood. The CDR3 is CSAPRSKTGTLRVTEAFF. The CDR3 coding sequence is TGCAGTGCCCCTCGGAGTAAGACAGGGACACTCCGGGTCACTGAAGCTTTCTTT.